These 11 T cell receptor beta chains originate from one sample sequenced in a study of blood T cell repertoires in COVID-19. The table came from immunoSEQ multiplex PCR; TCRdb's copy has only in-frame clones and leaves some out. The repertoire consists of over 70,000 clones, with around 90% occurring once and the leading ten covering over 8.5%. Sequencing was done on a sample of peripheral blood. The receptor source for this set is a man older than 75 with acute or convalescent COVID-19.

This sequence joins TRBV9 and TRBJ2-7; 7 bases map to TRBD1. Per germline, CDR1 SGDLS and CDR2 YYNGEE. This CDR3 has 15 residues. J was trimmed by 1 base and V by 3 bases; bases with no gene match: 7. CDR3 protein: CASSARGTASYEQYF. CDR3 in DNA: TGTGCCAGCAGCGCTAGGGGGACAGCTTCCTACGAGCAGTACTTC.

This chain uses TRBV6-2 or TRBV6-3 with TRBJ1-3; TRBD1 aligns across 8 bases. CDR1 MNHEY and CDR2 SVGEGT come from the germline V gene. The CDR3 covers 16 residues. The J segment lost 0 bases and the V segment lost 5 bases, leaving 6 bases of the junction unmatched. The CDR3 region is CASSRTGGSSGNTIYF. The CDR3 DNA is TGTGCCAGCAGTCGAACAGGGGGGAGCTCTGGAAACACCATATATTTT.

This chain links TRBV6-5 with TRBJ1-4; D is unclear. V was shortened by 0 bases and J by 0 bases, with 8 bases between the two germline ends. Germline V gene sequence: CDR1 MNHEY, CDR2 SVGAGI. This CDR3 spans 16 amino acids. This CDR3 reads CASSYSGSATNEKLFF. The CDR3 DNA sequence: TGTGCCAGCAGTTACTCGGGCAGTGCAACTAATGAAAAACTGTTTTTT.

This CDR3 reads CASSDGGTGVDTEAFF. The CDR3 DNA follows: TGTGCCAGCAGTGATGGGGGGACAGGGGTGGACACTGAAGCTTTCTTT. The rearrangement joins TRBV2 to TRBJ1-1, with TRBD1 identical over 10 bases. This CDR3 has 16 residues. In germline, CDR1 is SNHLY, CDR2 FYNNEI. With 3 bases clipped from V and 3 bases from J, the junction kept 7 bases outside the gene matches.

The gene calls are TRBV19 and TRBJ2-7, with D maybe TRBD1 (5 bases). V lost 3 bases, J lost 1 base, and 10 bases lay in between. This CDR3 comprises 14 residues. The V gene's germline CDR1 is LNHDA and CDR2 SQIVND (reference sequence). The CDR3 DNA follows: TGTGCCAGTAGTATTGGGGCCGGATCCTACGAGCAGTACTTC. Translation: CASSIGAGSYEQYF. Full variable domain (remainder filled in from reference TRBV19 and TRBJ2-7): DGGITQSPKYLFRKEGQNVTLSCEQNLNHDAMYWYRQDPGQGLRLIYYSQIVNDFQKGDIAEGYSVSREKKESFPLTVTSAQKNPTAFYLCASSIGAGSYEQYFGPGTRLTVT.

The gene calls are TRBV4-2 and TRBJ2-1, with 10 bases lining up with TRBD2. CDR1 and CDR2 from the germline V gene are LGHNA and YNFKEQ. The V and J ends lost 0 bases and 4 bases, in that order; junction bases with no gene match: 9. This CDR3 is built from 18 residues. Here the CDR3 reads CASSQDLSGGAGYNEQFF. The CDR3 region has the DNA TGTGCCAGCAGCCAAGATCTGAGCGGGGGGGCCGGATACAATGAGCAGTTCTTC.

The rearrangement links TRBV6-6 to TRBJ2-7; TRBD1 agrees at 10 bases. The ends lost 5 bases at V and 7 bases at J; junction bases unmatched: 11. Germline loops: CDR1 MNHNY, CDR2 SVGAGI (reference sequence). The CDR3 loop spans 15 amino acids. CDR3: CASSARQGAREEQYF. DNA of the CDR3: TGTGCCAGCAGTGCTAGACAGGGGGCGCGGGAGGAGCAGTACTTC.

This clone appeared once. The rearrangement uses TRBV19 and TRBJ1-2; 10 bases fit TRBD1. The germline CDR1 and CDR2 sequences are LNHDA and SQIVND (reference sequence). The CDR3 is 14 residues long. Trimming removed 8 bases from V and 6 bases from J; junction bases left unmatched: 9. In DNA, the CDR3 is TGTGCCAGTCACACTGACAGGGGGCAGAATGGCTACACCTTC. Protein: CASHTDRGQNGYTF.

This rearrangement joins TRBV10-2 to TRBJ1-1; 7 bases are shared with TRBD1. Looked up from germline, CDR1 is WSHSY and CDR2 is SAAADI. This CDR3 spans 12 amino acids. V trimming: 0 bases; J trimming: 10 bases; junction bases outside the gene matches: 2. DNA for the CDR3: TGCGCCAGCAGTGAGTCAACAGGGGCAGCTTTCTTT. Protein product: CASSESTGAAFF.

V usage is TRBV10-3 and J usage is TRBJ1-1; 7 bases map to TRBD1. This CDR3 is built from 14 residues. V trimming: 3 bases; J trimming: 1 base; junction bases outside the gene matches: 2. Germline CDR1 is ENHRY and CDR2 is SYGVKD. CDR3 amino acids: CAISEGTANTEAFF. CDR3 coding DNA: TGTGCCATCAGTGAAGGGACAGCGAACACTGAAGCTTTCTTT.

The chain links TRBV24-1 to TRBJ1-5; 9 nucleotides match TRBD1. Germline CDR1 KGHDR, CDR2 SFDVKD. Trimming at V came to 4 bases and at J to 4 bases, leaving 1 base not matched to a gene. There are 14 residues in the CDR3. The CDR3 here is CATSEGTGNQPQHF. The CDR3, as DNA: TGTGCCACCAGTGAAGGGACAGGGAATCAGCCCCAGCATTTT.